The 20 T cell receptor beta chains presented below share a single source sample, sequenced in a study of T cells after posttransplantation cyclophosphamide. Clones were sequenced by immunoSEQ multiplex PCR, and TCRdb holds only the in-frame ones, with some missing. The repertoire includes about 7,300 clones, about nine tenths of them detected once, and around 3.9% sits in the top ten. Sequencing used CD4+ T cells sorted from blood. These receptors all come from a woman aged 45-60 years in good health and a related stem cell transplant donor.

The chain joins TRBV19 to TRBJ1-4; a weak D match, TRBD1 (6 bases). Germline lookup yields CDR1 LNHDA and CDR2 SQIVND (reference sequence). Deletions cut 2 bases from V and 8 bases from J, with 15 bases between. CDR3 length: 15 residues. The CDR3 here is CASSILQGDKEKLFF. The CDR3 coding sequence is TGTGCCAGTAGTATACTACAAGGGGACAAAGAAAAACTGTTTTTT.

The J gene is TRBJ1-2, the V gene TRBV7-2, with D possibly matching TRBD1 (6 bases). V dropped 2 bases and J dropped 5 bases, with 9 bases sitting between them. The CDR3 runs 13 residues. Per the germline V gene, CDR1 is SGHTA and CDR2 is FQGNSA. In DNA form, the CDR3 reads TGTGCCAGCAGCTTAACCGGACAGTATGGCTACACCTTC. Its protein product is CASSLTGQYGYTF.

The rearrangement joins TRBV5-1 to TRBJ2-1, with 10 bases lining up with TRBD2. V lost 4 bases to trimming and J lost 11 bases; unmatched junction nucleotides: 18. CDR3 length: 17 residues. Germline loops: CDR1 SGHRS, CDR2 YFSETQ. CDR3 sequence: CASSRPPFGTSAEQQFF. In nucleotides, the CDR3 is TGCGCCAGCAGCCGACCCCCTTTCGGGACTAGCGCGGAACAGCAGTTCTTC. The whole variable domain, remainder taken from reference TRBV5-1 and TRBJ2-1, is KAGVTQTPRYLIKTRGQQVTLSCSPISGHRSVSWYQQTPGQGLQFLFEYFSETQRNKGNFPGRFSGRQFSNSRSEMNVSTLELGDSALYLCASSRPPFGTSAEQQFFGPGTRLTVL.

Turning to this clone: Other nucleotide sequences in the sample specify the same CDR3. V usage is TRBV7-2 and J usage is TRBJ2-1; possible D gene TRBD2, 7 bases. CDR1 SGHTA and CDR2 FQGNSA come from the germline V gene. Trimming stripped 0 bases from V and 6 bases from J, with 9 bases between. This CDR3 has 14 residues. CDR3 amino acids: CASSLAGGGNEQFF. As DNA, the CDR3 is TGTGCCAGCAGCTTAGCGGGAGGGGGCAATGAGCAGTTCTTC.

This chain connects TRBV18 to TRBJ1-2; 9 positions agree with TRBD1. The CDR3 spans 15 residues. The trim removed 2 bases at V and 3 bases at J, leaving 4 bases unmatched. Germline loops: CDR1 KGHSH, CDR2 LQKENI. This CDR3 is CASSPTRDRDYGYTF. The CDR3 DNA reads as TGTGCCAGCTCACCAACCCGGGACAGGGACTATGGCTACACCTTC.

The CDR3 region is CASSYLWDRMGEQFF. The CDR3 DNA follows: TGTGCCAGCAGTTACCTTTGGGACAGGATGGGTGAGCAGTTCTTC. The J gene is TRBJ2-1, the V gene TRBV6-5; TRBD1 agrees at 8 bases. CDR1 MNHEY and CDR2 SVGAGI come from the germline V gene. The J segment lost 9 bases and the V segment lost 2 bases, leaving 9 bases of the junction unmatched. The CDR3 is made up of 15 amino acids.

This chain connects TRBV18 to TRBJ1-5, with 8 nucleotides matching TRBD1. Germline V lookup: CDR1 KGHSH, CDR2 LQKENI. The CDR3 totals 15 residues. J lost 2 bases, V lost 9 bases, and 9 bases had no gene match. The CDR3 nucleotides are TGTGCCAGTTCGCGGGACAGGAAGGGCAATCAGCCCCAGCATTTT. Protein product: CASSRDRKGNQPQHF.

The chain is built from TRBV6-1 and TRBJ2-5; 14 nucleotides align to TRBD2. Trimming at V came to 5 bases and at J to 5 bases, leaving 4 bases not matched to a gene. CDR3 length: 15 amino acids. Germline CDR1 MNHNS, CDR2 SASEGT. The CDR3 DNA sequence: TGTGCCAGCAGTAGGACTAGCGGGGGGATTGAGACCCAGTACTTC. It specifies CASSRTSGGIETQYF.

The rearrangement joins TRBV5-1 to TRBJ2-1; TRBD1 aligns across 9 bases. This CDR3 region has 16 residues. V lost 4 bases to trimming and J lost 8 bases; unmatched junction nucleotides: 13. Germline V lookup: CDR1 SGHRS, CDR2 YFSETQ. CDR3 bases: TGCGCCAGCAGCGGGGGACAGGGTAAGAGGTACGATGAGCAGTTCTTC. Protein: CASSGGQGKRYDEQFF. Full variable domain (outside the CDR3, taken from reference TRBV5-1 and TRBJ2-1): KAGVTQTPRYLIKTRGQQVTLSCSPISGHRSVSWYQQTPGQGLQFLFEYFSETQRNKGNFPGRFSGRQFSNSRSEMNVSTLELGDSALYLCASSGGQGKRYDEQFFGPGTRLTVL.

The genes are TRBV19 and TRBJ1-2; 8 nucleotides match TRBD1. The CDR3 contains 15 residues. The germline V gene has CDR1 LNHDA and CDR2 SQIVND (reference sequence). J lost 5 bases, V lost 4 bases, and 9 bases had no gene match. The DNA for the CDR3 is TGTGCCAGTAGTAGTCCAGGGGGCGTCCGATATGGCTACACCTTC. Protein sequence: CASSSPGGVRYGYTF.

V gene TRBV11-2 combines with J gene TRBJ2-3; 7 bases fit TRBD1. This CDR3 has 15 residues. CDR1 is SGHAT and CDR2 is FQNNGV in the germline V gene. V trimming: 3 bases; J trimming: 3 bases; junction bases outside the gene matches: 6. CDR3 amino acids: CASSFLQGQTDTQYF. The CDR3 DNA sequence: TGTGCCAGCAGCTTTCTACAGGGGCAAACAGATACGCAGTATTTT.

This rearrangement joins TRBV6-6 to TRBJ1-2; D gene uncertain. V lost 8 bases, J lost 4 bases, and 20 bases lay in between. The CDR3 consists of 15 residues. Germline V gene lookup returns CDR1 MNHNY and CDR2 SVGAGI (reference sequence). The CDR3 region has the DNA TGTGCCAGCGAAAAGACGTCGACAATGGGCTATGGCTACACCTTC. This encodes CASEKTSTMGYGYTF.

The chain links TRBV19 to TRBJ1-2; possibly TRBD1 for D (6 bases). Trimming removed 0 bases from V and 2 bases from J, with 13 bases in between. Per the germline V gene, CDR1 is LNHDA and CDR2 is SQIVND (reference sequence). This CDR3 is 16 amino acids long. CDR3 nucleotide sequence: TGTGCCAGTAGTATAGACGGGAGGGGGTACAACTATGGCTACACCTTC. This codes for CASSIDGRGYNYGYTF.

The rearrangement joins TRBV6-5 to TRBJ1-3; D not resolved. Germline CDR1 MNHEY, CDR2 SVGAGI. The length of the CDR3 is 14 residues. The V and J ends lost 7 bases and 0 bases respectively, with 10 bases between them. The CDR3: CASTPRSSGNTIYF. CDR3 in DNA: TGTGCCAGCACCCCACGGAGCTCTGGAAACACCATATATTTT.

The CDR3: CASSVTGRAGSYNEQFF. The CDR3, as DNA: TGTGCCAGCAGTGTAACCGGGAGGGCAGGTTCTTACAATGAGCAGTTCTTC. The chain is built from TRBV2 and TRBJ2-1, with 8 bases aligning to TRBD2. Germline V gene data show CDR1 as SNHLY and CDR2 as FYNNEI. The V and J ends lost 4 bases and 4 bases, in that order; junction bases with no gene match: 12. This CDR3 has 17 amino acids.

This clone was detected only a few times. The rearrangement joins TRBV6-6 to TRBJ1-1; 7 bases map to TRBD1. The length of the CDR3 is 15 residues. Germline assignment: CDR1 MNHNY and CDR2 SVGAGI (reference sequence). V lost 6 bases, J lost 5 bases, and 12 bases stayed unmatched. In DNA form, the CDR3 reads TGTGCCAGCAGCTCCGAAACAGGGGCAGGGACTGAAGCTTTCTTT. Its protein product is CASSSETGAGTEAFF.

The CDR3 loop reads CASSYLRSSGEAFF. The CDR3 DNA follows: TGTGCCAGCAGTTACCTCCGTTCGTCGGGTGAAGCTTTCTTT. The genes are TRBV6-5 and TRBJ1-1; no clear D. V lost 2 bases and J lost 7, with 14 bases in between. The V gene's germline CDR1 is MNHEY and CDR2 SVGAGI. This CDR3 spans 14 amino acids.

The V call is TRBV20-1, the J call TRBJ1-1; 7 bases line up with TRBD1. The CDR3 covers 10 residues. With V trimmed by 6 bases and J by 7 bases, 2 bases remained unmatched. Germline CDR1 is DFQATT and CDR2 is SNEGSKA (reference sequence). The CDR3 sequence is CSAGTVEAFF. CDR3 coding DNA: TGCAGTGCCGGGACAGTTGAAGCTTTCTTT.

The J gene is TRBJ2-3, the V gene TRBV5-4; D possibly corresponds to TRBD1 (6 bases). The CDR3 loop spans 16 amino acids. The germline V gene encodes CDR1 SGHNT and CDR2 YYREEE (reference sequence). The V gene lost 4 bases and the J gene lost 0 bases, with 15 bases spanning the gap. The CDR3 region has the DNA TGTGCCAGCAGCGAATGGACAGACGCTAGCACAGATACGCAGTATTTT. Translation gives CASSEWTDASTDTQYF.

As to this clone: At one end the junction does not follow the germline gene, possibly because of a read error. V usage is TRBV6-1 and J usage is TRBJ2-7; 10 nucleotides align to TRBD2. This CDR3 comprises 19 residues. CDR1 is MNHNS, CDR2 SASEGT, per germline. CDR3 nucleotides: TGTACCAGCAGTGAAGGGGGTCCTGGCCTAGCGGGAGCTTCCTACGAGCAGTACTTC. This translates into CTSSEGGPGLAGASYEQYF.